Following are 25 T cell receptor beta chains from one sample sequenced in a study of shared clonotypes between healthy human individuals. Only in-frame clones appear in the TCRdb table, and some are missing; sequencing was by immunoSEQ multiplex PCR. Among a few million clones, 85% to 95% were seen once, and the ten largest hold 0.37%. Sample: naive CD4+ T cells from PBMCs. Stated subset: CD45RA+ positively selected. The receptors shown here come from a man aged 18 to 30 in good health. Some clones in this sample may be carry-over from other donors' samples.

The chain links TRBV30 to TRBJ1-5, with TRBD1 matching over 9 bases. Germline CDR1 is GTSNPN and CDR2 is SVGIG (reference sequence). The CDR3 length is 13 residues. The trim removed 5 bases at V and 6 bases at J, leaving 5 bases unmatched. The CDR3 DNA is TGTGCCTGGGCACAGGGGGCTGTTCAGCCCCAGCATTTT. Its translation is CAWAQGAVQPQHF.

J is TRBJ2-1 and V is TRBV21-1; TRBD2 is the table's D call and was not checked against the DNA. TRBV21-1 is a recognized pseudogene. This CDR3 contains 19 residues. The CDR3 DNA reads as TGTGCCCCCTCGACTCTCGCCCCCCTTTCCGAGAGCTCCTACAATGAGCAGTTCTTC. This sequence encodes CAPSTLAPLSESSYNEQFF.

The chain is built from TRBV19 and TRBJ2-6; the D gene is possibly TRBD2 (6 bases). In germline, CDR1 is LNHDA, CDR2 SQIVND (reference sequence). The CDR3 has 18 amino acids. V was cut by 4 bases and J by 5 bases, with 21 bases left in between. The CDR3 DNA follows: TGTGCCAGTAGTAGGGCGGAACTCTGGGGCGGGAGGGCCAACGTCCTGACTTTC. Residues: CASSRAELWGGRANVLTF.

The chain recombines TRBV28 with TRBJ1-6; D remains ambiguous. V was cut by 10 bases and J by 9 bases, with 13 bases left in between. The CDR3 runs to 12 residues. Germline assignment: CDR1 MDHEN and CDR2 SYDVKM. The CDR3 coding sequence is TGTGCCACGCTCATATGGGGTTCACCCCTCCACTTT. This sequence encodes CATLIWGSPLHF.

This chain uses TRBV9 with TRBJ2-2, with 12 bases identical to TRBD2. V shed 4 bases, J shed 7 bases, and the junction held 8 bases outside the gene matches. The germline gives CDR1 SGDLS, CDR2 YYNGEE. This CDR3 is 16 amino acids long. In DNA form, the CDR3 reads TGTGCCAGCAGCTCACTAGCGGGAGGTCGAAACGGGGAGCTGTTTTTT. It specifies CASSSLAGGRNGELFF. The complete variable domain, with remaining parts taken from reference TRBV9 and TRBJ2-2, reads DSGVTQTPKHLITATGQRVTLRCSPRSGDLSVYWYQQSLDQGLQFLIQYYNGEERAKGNILERFSAQQFPDLHSELNLSSLELGDSALYFCASSSLAGGRNGELFFGEGSRLTVL.

This clone was seen a few times. The V gene is TRBV21-1, the J gene TRBJ2-6. TRBV21-1 is classified as a pseudogene. CDR3 length: 13 residues. CDR3 nucleotide sequence: TGTGCCAGCTTGGAAGTTGTCCCCAACGTCCTGACTTTC. This sequence encodes CASLEVVPNVLTF.

In this sample, this clone turned up once. The J gene is TRBJ2-7, the V gene TRBV27, with TRBD2 identical over 11 bases. V shed 2 bases and J 2 bases; nucleotides not matched to a gene: 11. The germline gives CDR1 MNHEY, CDR2 SMNVEV (reference sequence). This CDR3 is 18 amino acids long. DNA for the CDR3: TGTGCCAGCAGTTTACATCGTAGCGGGAGGGGGTGGGCCTACGAGCAGTACTTC. Amino acids: CASSLHRSGRGWAYEQYF.

The chain carries TRBV6-1 and TRBJ2-3; no clear D. Trimming removed 4 bases at V and 2 bases at J, with 7 bases between. The germline gives CDR1 MNHNS, CDR2 SASEGT. The length of the CDR3 is 13 residues. CDR3 DNA sequence: TGTGCCAGCAGTGTTTCAATCACAGATACGCAGTATTTT. This sequence encodes CASSVSITDTQYF.

The chain has TRBV6-1 and TRBJ1-1, with TRBD1 matching over 9 bases. This CDR3 spans 14 amino acids. Germline V gene data show CDR1 as MNHNS and CDR2 as SASEGT. With 8 bases clipped from V and 3 bases from J, the junction kept 7 bases outside the gene matches. The CDR3 loop is CASPTGQGYTEAFF. DNA of the CDR3: TGTGCCAGCCCCACGGGACAGGGATACACTGAAGCTTTCTTT.

This chain joins TRBV6-1 and TRBJ1-2; D remains ambiguous. The CDR3 runs 14 residues. Trimming removed 1 base at V and 7 bases at J, with 13 bases between. The germline V gene encodes CDR1 MNHNS and CDR2 SASEGT. CDR3 amino acids: CASSEGVPFLGYTF. The CDR3 bases are TGTGCCAGCAGTGAAGGGGTACCGTTTCTTGGCTACACCTTC.

CDR3 residues: CASRSPGLANEKLFF. Here the CDR3 DNA reads TGTGCCAGTAGAAGTCCAGGGCTGGCTAATGAAAAACTGTTTTTT. The chain links TRBV27 to TRBJ1-4; D possibly corresponds to TRBD1 (5 bases). Germline assignment: CDR1 MNHEY and CDR2 SMNVEV (reference sequence). The CDR3 is 15 residues long. V lost 9 bases and J 3 bases, leaving 17 bases between the germline ends.

The chain carries TRBV6-5 and TRBJ2-1; D could derive from TRBD1 or TRBD2 (6 bases each). V dropped 0 bases and J dropped 6 bases, with 15 bases sitting between them. The CDR3 covers 16 residues. Per the germline V gene, CDR1 is MNHEY and CDR2 is SVGAGI. The CDR3 bases are TGTGCCAGCAGTTACTCCGGAGGGACAAGGGGCAATGAGCAGTTCTTC. This encodes CASSYSGGTRGNEQFF.

The gene calls are TRBV5-1 and TRBJ2-1; D is uncertain. V was trimmed by 6 bases and J by 5 bases, leaving 12 bases between them. Germline values: CDR1 SGHRS, CDR2 YFSETQ. This CDR3 region has 13 residues. This chain's CDR3 is CASTSPWDNEQFF. The CDR3 bases are TGCGCCAGCACGTCACCGTGGGACAATGAGCAGTTCTTC.

This clone was picked up one time. This chain links TRBV9 with TRBJ2-5; TRBD2 aligns across 8 bases. CDR1 and CDR2 from the germline V gene are SGDLS and YYNGEE. This CDR3 has 14 amino acids. Germline trimming cut 4 bases from V and 3 bases from J; bases unmatched to any gene: 5. The CDR3 loop reads CASSLTSVKETQYF. The CDR3 DNA follows: TGTGCCAGCAGCCTGACTAGCGTAAAAGAGACCCAGTACTTC.

The chain couples TRBV30 to TRBJ2-7; possibly TRBD1 for D (7 bases). Trimming cost V 3 bases and J 1 base, with 16 bases left between them. Germline assignment: CDR1 GTSNPN and CDR2 SVGIG (reference sequence). This CDR3 region has 15 residues. The CDR3 nucleotides read TGTGCCTGGAGGCTTGGGGCAGGGGGGTCCTACGAGCAGTACTTC. Encoded protein: CAWRLGAGGSYEQYF.

This clone was detected once. This chain joins TRBV6-1 and TRBJ2-7; tentative D call: TRBD2 (5 bases). The CDR3 length is 14 residues. V lost 6 bases, J lost 1 base, and 13 bases lay in between. CDR1 and CDR2 from the germline V gene are MNHNS and SASEGT. The CDR3, as DNA: TGTGCCAGCAGACTAGTGGGGAAGTCCTACGAGCAGTACTTC. It translates to CASRLVGKSYEQYF.

This chain uses TRBV6-1 with TRBJ1-1, with D hard to call. CDR1 MNHNS and CDR2 SASEGT come from the germline V gene. The V end was cut by 2 bases, the J end by 2 bases, with 6 bases between. The CDR3 totals 13 residues. CDR3: CASSEHGNTEAFF. The DNA of the CDR3 is TGTGCCAGCAGTGAACACGGAAACACTGAAGCTTTCTTT.

The V call is TRBV18, the J call TRBJ2-6; no clear D gene. The CDR3 spans 17 residues. CDR1 is KGHSH, CDR2 LQKENI, per germline. The V gene lost 3 bases and the J gene lost 0 bases, with 12 bases spanning the gap. This CDR3 is CASSPLGSLSGANVLTF. The CDR3 bases are TGTGCCAGCTCACCGCTGGGCTCCCTCTCTGGGGCCAACGTCCTGACTTTC.

The rearrangement uses TRBV29-1 and TRBJ2-1; TRBD2 might be the D (6 bases). CDR3 size: 13 residues. Germline V gives CDR1 SQVTM, CDR2 ANQGSEA. V lost 7 bases and J 5 bases, leaving 15 bases between the germline ends. CDR3 sequence: CSAQPGLNNEQFF. The CDR3 region has the DNA TGCAGCGCTCAGCCGGGACTCAACAATGAGCAGTTCTTC.

A few counts support this clone. The chain combines TRBV2 with TRBJ1-2, with 9 nucleotides matching TRBD1. The CDR3 is 14 residues long. Germline CDR1 reads SNHLY; CDR2 reads FYNNEI. With 8 bases clipped from V and 6 bases from J, the junction kept 10 bases outside the gene matches. The DNA of the CDR3 is TGTGCCAGCTGCCGGGACAGGGAATATCATGGCTACACCTTC. This gives the protein CASCRDREYHGYTF.

The CDR3 nucleotides are TGTGCCAGCAGCTTAGTAGGCGGACGGATGAACACTGAAGCTTTCTTT. Amino acid sequence: CASSLVGGRMNTEAFF. This chain uses TRBV11-1 with TRBJ1-1, with D unresolved. This CDR3 is 16 amino acids long. Trimming pared 1 base from V and 0 bases from J, leaving 12 bases between. CDR1 is SGHAT, CDR2 FQDESV, per germline (reference sequence).

About this clone itself: Other nucleotide sequences from this sample produce the same CDR3. The CDR3 coding sequence is TGCAGCGTTGATTCTGGAAACACCGGGGAGCTGTTTTTT. Protein sequence: CSVDSGNTGELFF. The chain joins TRBV29-1 to TRBJ2-2, with D hard to call. Germline CDR1 reads SQVTM; CDR2 reads ANQGSEA. The CDR3 is made up of 13 amino acids. V was pared by 3 bases and J by 2 bases, with 7 bases between.

The chain links TRBV28 to TRBJ1-6; TRBD1 might be the D (5 bases). The CDR3 is 18 amino acids. Between the trimmed V and J ends, which lost 2 bases and 7 bases, there was a span of 21 bases. The germline V gene has CDR1 MDHEN and CDR2 SYDVKM. The CDR3 DNA is TGTGCCAGCAGTTTAGGTGGACAAACCTACGGTCCCAATTCACCCCTCCACTTT. This translates into CASSLGGQTYGPNSPLHF. The full variable domain, with the rest looked up from reference TRBV28 and TRBJ1-6, is DVKVTQSSRYLVKRTGEKVFLECVQDMDHENMFWYRQDPGLGLRLIYFSYDVKMKEKGDIPEGYSVSREKKERFSLILESASTNQTSMYLCASSLGGQTYGPNSPLHFGNGTRLTVT.

V is TRBV7-3 and J is TRBJ2-3, with 15 nucleotides matching TRBD2. The CDR3 covers 16 residues. The germline V gene has CDR1 SGHTA and CDR2 FQGTGA. The V segment lost 5 bases and the J segment 4 bases; nucleotides outside the gene matches: 4. The CDR3 spells CASSAGLAGGADTQYF. DNA for the CDR3: TGTGCCAGCAGCGCCGGACTAGCGGGGGGGGCAGATACGCAGTATTTT.

This chain links TRBV7-9 with TRBJ2-3; D not resolved. Germline V CDR1 and CDR2: SEHNR, FQNEAQ (reference sequence). The CDR3 covers 12 residues. V dropped 5 bases and J dropped 7 bases, with 10 bases sitting between them. The CDR3 DNA follows: TGTGCCAGCAGCCTAAGTGGGAATACGCAGTATTTT. It yields the protein CASSLSGNTQYF.